The subject of this entry is one TCR beta chain. What it binds is unknown. The CDR3 covers 13 residues. Germline CDR1 reads DFQATT; CDR2 reads SNEGSKA (reference sequence). The data originate from a study of T cells expressing NK-cell markers. Study findings and constraints: Dominant NKG2C+ clonotypes made up roughly 1.0-8% of CD8+ T cells in roughly 6 donors. The CD3+CD56-NKG2C+ fraction of a few donors was likewise dominated by these clonotypes.

Template switching by 5'RACE with UMIs generated the TCR beta cDNA. TCRdb reworked the 5' RACE reads into one entry per CDR3 protein, no DNA. The sample totals about 550,000 distinct CDR3 sequences. Specimen: blood T cells: a sorted CD56 or NKG2C T cell subset, CD4+ or CD8+ T cells, or bulk PBMC T cells (not recorded which). The receptor's source is a man between 18 and 35 years old in good health. This rearrangement joins TRBV20-1 to TRBJ1-5. The CDR3 loop is CSAIEVINQPQHF.